These 20 T cell receptor beta chains were all obtained from the same sample, sequenced in a study of blood T cell repertoires in COVID-19. Here immunoSEQ multiplex PCR was the method, and the copy in TCRdb shows in-frame clones only, minus some. The data hold about 120,000 clones, with approximately 80% observed a single time. Sequencing input: peripheral blood. The receptors shown here come from a woman in her sixties or seventies with acute or convalescent COVID-19.

The chain recombines TRBV25-1 with TRBJ1-3; D remains unclear. The V end lost 1 base, the J end lost 7 bases, and 5 bases lay between the germline ends. The germline gives CDR1 MGHDK, CDR2 SYGVNS. The CDR3 extends over 12 amino acids. CDR3 residues: CASSELANTIYF. DNA for the CDR3: TGTGCCAGCAGTGAATTAGCTAACACCATATATTTT.

This chain connects TRBV30 to TRBJ2-3; the D gene is possibly TRBD1 (6 bases). Germline V CDR1 and CDR2: GTSNPN, SVGIG (reference sequence). V was trimmed by 2 bases and J by 2 bases, leaving 11 bases between them. The CDR3 covers 14 residues. As DNA, the CDR3 is TGTGCCTGGAGTTTAGGGGGTTACACAGATACGCAGTATTTT. Residues: CAWSLGGYTDTQYF.

The rearrangement joins TRBV3-1 (or the pseudogene TRBV3-2) to TRBJ1-2; TRBD1 aligns across 10 bases. The length of the CDR3 is 15 residues. Per germline, CDR1 LGHDT and CDR2 YNNKEL (reference sequence). V lost 1 base and J lost 4; bases outside the gene matches: 3. CDR3 in amino acids: CASSQGGTGAYGYTF. CDR3 in DNA: TGTGCCAGCAGCCAAGGTGGGACAGGGGCCTATGGCTACACCTTC.

This clone came up a few times. This chain links TRBV7-6 with TRBJ2-7, with 7 bases matching TRBD1. The V and J ends lost 4 bases and 2 bases, in that order; junction bases with no gene match: 2. Germline assignment: CDR1 SGHVS and CDR2 FNYEAQ. The CDR3 runs to 13 residues. DNA of the CDR3: TGTGCCAGCAGCTGGGGGACAGCCTACGAGCAGTACTTC. Amino acid sequence: CASSWGTAYEQYF.

The chain employs TRBV7-3 and TRBJ2-1, with D possibly being TRBD1 (6 bases). Germline assignment: CDR1 SGHTA and CDR2 FQGTGA. The ends were cut back, 4 bases at V and 5 bases at J, with 12 bases in the middle. There are 14 residues in the CDR3. CDR3 loop: CASSSGTTDNEQFF. The CDR3 coding sequence is TGTGCCAGCAGCTCCGGGACAACCGACAATGAGCAGTTCTTC.

This clone has only a few counts. The chain joins TRBV3-1 (or the pseudogene TRBV3-2) to TRBJ1-2; the D gene is possibly TRBD1 (6 bases). The V end was cut by 1 base, the J end by 7 bases, with 19 bases between. CDR1 LGHDT and CDR2 YNNKEL come from the germline V gene (reference sequence). The CDR3 has 16 residues. CDR3 bases: TGTGCCAGCAGCCAAGGGACCGGGACAACCCTCACTGGCTACACCTTC. Protein product: CASSQGTGTTLTGYTF.

V usage is TRBV5-1 and J usage is TRBJ1-2, with 8 bases that match TRBD1. This CDR3 comprises 14 residues. With 3 bases clipped from V and 3 bases from J, the junction kept 4 bases outside the gene matches. Germline-derived CDR1 and CDR2 are SGHRS and YFSETQ. The CDR3 region is CASSSQGVDYGYTF. The DNA for the CDR3 is TGCGCCAGCAGCTCACAGGGGGTGGACTATGGCTACACCTTC.

The J gene is TRBJ2-2, the V gene TRBV5-1, with D tentatively TRBD1 (6 bases). This CDR3 has 16 amino acids. Trimming took off 1 base at V and 2 bases at J, with 12 bases between the two ends. CDR1 is SGHRS, CDR2 YFSETQ, per germline. CDR3 sequence reads: CASSLTQGSNTGELFF. CDR3 sequence (DNA): TGCGCCAGCAGCTTGACCCAGGGGTCAAACACCGGGGAGCTGTTTTTT.

The CDR3 nucleotides read TGTGCCAGCAGCTTAGCCTGGGATTCCCCACAGGGGGCGAAACAGCCCCAGCATTTT. This encodes CASSLAWDSPQGAKQPQHF. The V and J genes are TRBV7-9 and TRBJ1-5; 9 positions agree with TRBD1. Losses at the gene ends were 0 bases for V and 7 bases for J; bases not matched to a gene: 16. Per germline, CDR1 SEHNR and CDR2 FQNEAQ (reference sequence). The CDR3 runs to 19 residues.

On this clone itself: This sample includes further DNA sequences coding for the same CDR3. V is TRBV12-3 or TRBV12-4 and J is TRBJ2-3; no definite D call. The CDR3 is 11 amino acids. V lost 2 bases, J lost 6 bases, and 3 bases lay in between. The CDR3 loop is CASSLRDTQYF. CDR3 DNA sequence: TGTGCCAGCAGTTTACGGGATACGCAGTATTTT.

The chain links TRBV19 to TRBJ1-4, with 7 bases identical to TRBD1. Looked up from germline, CDR1 is LNHDA and CDR2 is SQIVND (reference sequence). With 7 bases clipped from V and 9 bases from J, the junction kept 17 bases outside the gene matches. This CDR3 comprises 16 residues. For the CDR3, the DNA is TGTGCCAGTACCCTGGGGGTGGGGACAGAAGGGAAAAAACTGTTTTTT. Protein: CASTLGVGTEGKKLFF.

The rearrangement links TRBV28 to TRBJ1-3, with D maybe TRBD1 (5 bases). The CDR3 runs 16 residues. The germline V and J ends were trimmed by 5 bases and 1 base, with 15 bases remaining between them. The germline gives CDR1 MDHEN, CDR2 SYDVKM. The CDR3, as DNA: TGTGCCAGCAGTCCGGGAGGGACTGCATCTGGAAACACCATATATTTT. It codes for CASSPGGTASGNTIYF.

V gene TRBV14 combines with J gene TRBJ1-2; no reliable D call. The CDR3 totals 19 residues. Germline V gene data show CDR1 as SGHDN and CDR2 as FVKESK. The germline V and J ends were trimmed by 4 bases and 3 bases, with 27 bases remaining between them. The CDR3 coding sequence is TGTGCCAGCAGCCCGTTAGTGGCCCATTTCAGGCCGGGGTACTATGGCTACACCTTC. Encoded protein: CASSPLVAHFRPGYYGYTF.

The chain is built from TRBV5-6 and TRBJ1-5; no clear D. Germline CDR1 SGHDT, CDR2 YYEEEE. This CDR3 has 12 amino acids. The V end was cut by 4 bases, the J end by 4 bases, with 6 bases between. CDR3: CASSVFNQPQHF. In DNA, the CDR3 is TGTGCCAGCAGCGTCTTTAATCAGCCCCAGCATTTT.

In this sample, this clone turned up a few times. The chain couples TRBV15 to TRBJ1-4; maybe TRBD1 (5 bases). V lost 0 bases to trimming and J lost 10 bases, with 15 bases between them. The germline gives CDR1 LNHNV, CDR2 YYDKDF (reference sequence). The CDR3 is 15 residues long. DNA of the CDR3: TGTGCCACCAGCAGAGATCTACAGGAAGGCGGAAAACTGTTTTTT. This translates into CATSRDLQEGGKLFF.

The rearrangement joins TRBV4-2 to TRBJ2-2; TRBD1 matches at 9 bases. V lost 4 bases, J lost 4 bases, and 1 base stayed unmatched. The CDR3 extends over 14 amino acids. Germline V gene data show CDR1 as LGHNA and CDR2 as YNFKEQ. As DNA, the CDR3 is TGTGCCAGCAGCCGGGGACAGGGCACCGGGGAGCTGTTTTTT. Translation: CASSRGQGTGELFF.

V is TRBV29-1 and J is TRBJ2-7, with D possibly being TRBD1 (5 bases). The germline V and J ends were trimmed by 7 bases and 7 bases, with 17 bases remaining between them. The CDR3 sequence is 12 residues long. CDR1 and CDR2 from the germline V gene are SQVTM and ANQGSEA. CDR3 amino acids: CSAGAQGVEQYF. CDR3 nucleotide sequence: TGCAGCGCTGGAGCTCAAGGGGTTGAGCAGTACTTC.

V is TRBV19 and J is TRBJ1-5; the D is unclear. Trimming stripped 3 bases from V and 4 bases from J, with 19 bases between. This CDR3 has 17 amino acids. Germline V gene sequence: CDR1 LNHDA, CDR2 SQIVND (reference sequence). The CDR3 nucleotides read TGTGCCAGTAGTATGACCGGCGGCTCGGGAAAGAATCAGCCCCAGCATTTT. The encoded protein is CASSMTGGSGKNQPQHF.

This clone was seen once. The chain links TRBV24-1 to TRBJ2-2; D unresolved. The germline V and J ends were trimmed by 4 bases and 0 bases, with 17 bases remaining between them. The CDR3 runs to 18 residues. Germline V gives CDR1 KGHDR, CDR2 SFDVKD. The CDR3 reads CATSDPLSPLSNTGELFF. DNA of the CDR3: TGTGCCACCAGTGACCCCCTTTCGCCACTATCGAACACCGGGGAGCTGTTTTTT.

The DNA for the CDR3 is TGTGCCAGCAGCAGAAACAGGATTGGGCAGCCCCAGCATTTT. Amino acids: CASSRNRIGQPQHF. The chain joins TRBV9 to TRBJ1-5, with D possibly being TRBD1 (5 bases). This CDR3 contains 14 residues. V was cut by 4 bases and J by 7 bases, with 15 bases left in between. Germline CDR1 reads SGDLS; CDR2 reads YYNGEE.